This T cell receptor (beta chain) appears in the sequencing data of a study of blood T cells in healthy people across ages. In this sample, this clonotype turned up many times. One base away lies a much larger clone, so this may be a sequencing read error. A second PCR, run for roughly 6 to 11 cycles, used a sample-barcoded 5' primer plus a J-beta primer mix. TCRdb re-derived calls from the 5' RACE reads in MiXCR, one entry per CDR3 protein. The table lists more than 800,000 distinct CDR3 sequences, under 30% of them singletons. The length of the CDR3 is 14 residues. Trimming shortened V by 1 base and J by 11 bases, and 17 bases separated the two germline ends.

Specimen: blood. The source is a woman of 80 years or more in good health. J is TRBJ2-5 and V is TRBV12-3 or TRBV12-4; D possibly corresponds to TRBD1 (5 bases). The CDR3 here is CASSLGQGSNEQYF. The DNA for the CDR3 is TGTGCCAGCAGTTTAGGGCAGGGAAGCAATGAGCAGTACTTC.